A selection of T cell receptor beta chains follows, all from one sample in a study of blood T cell repertoires in COVID-19. Here immunoSEQ multiplex PCR was the method, and the copy in TCRdb shows in-frame clones only, minus some. The sample holds fewer than 250,000 clones, roughly 91% seen once. Material: PBMCs or T cells enriched from blood (not recorded which). The receptors come from a man aged 30 to 39 in a cohort exposed to, infected with or recovered from COVID-19 (not recorded which). CDR3s include the opening cysteine and the closing phenylalanine or tryptophan. Fields, in order: D gene, clone size, J gene, V gene, CDR3 protein, CDR3 DNA. A D gene is named only where the DNA matches it firmly. Expanded clones are given a class, and other clones once, few, many or no size at all.

D: -; size: -; J: TRBJ1-2; V: TRBV9; CDR3: CASSPLGGRYGYTF; DNA: TGTGCCAGCAGCCCCCTTGGGGGGAGGTATGGCTACACCTTC
D: -; size: once; J: TRBJ2-1; V: TRBV9; CDR3: CASSVLQGSEQFF; DNA: TGTGCCAGCAGCGTCTTACAGGGAAGTGAGCAGTTCTTC
D: TRBD1; size: -; J: TRBJ1-5; V: TRBV6-5; CDR3: CASSDRGNQPQHF; DNA: TGTGCCAGCAGCGACAGGGGGAATCAGCCCCAGCATTTT
D: TRBD1; size: -; J: TRBJ2-1; V: TRBV9; CDR3: CASSPRYRGRGGEQFF; DNA: TGTGCCAGCAGCCCCCGGTACAGGGGGCGAGGGGGTGAGCAGTTCTTC
D: -; size: -; J: TRBJ1-3; V: TRBV28; CDR3: CASRSPARGNTIYF; DNA: TGTGCCAGCAGGAGTCCCGCTCGGGGAAACACCATATATTTT
D: TRBD2; size: -; J: TRBJ2-7; V: TRBV6-6; CDR3: CASRGSSGSRYEQYF; DNA: TGTGCCAGCAGGGGATCTAGCGGGAGTAGATACGAGCAGTACTTC
D: -; size: -; J: TRBJ2-3; V: TRBV12-3/TRBV12-4; CDR3: CASRSQADTQYF; DNA: TGTGCCAGCAGGAGTCAGGCAGATACGCAGTATTTT
D: TRBD2; size: -; J: TRBJ2-7; V: TRBV27; CDR3: CASSFVAGVYEQYF; DNA: TGTGCCAGCAGTTTCGTAGCGGGAGTATACGAGCAGTACTTC
D: -; size: -; J: TRBJ2-6; V: TRBV7-3; CDR3: CASSLPGVAGANVLTF; DNA: TGTGCCAGCAGCCTTCCCGGGGTTGCTGGGGCCAACGTCCTGACTTTC
D: TRBD1; size: few; J: TRBJ2-7; V: TRBV7-9; CDR3: CASSRDSVTYEQYF; DNA: TGTGCCAGCAGCCGGGACAGTGTTACCTACGAGCAGTACTTC
D: TRBD1; size: -; J: TRBJ2-7; V: TRBV7-8; CDR3: CASSVGQTYEQYF; DNA: TGTGCCAGCAGCGTGGGACAGACCTACGAGCAGTACTTC
D: -; size: -; J: TRBJ1-1; V: TRBV6-2/TRBV6-3; CDR3: CASSYSGSLNTEAFF; DNA: TGTGCCAGCAGTTACTCGGGCAGCCTGAACACTGAAGCTTTCTTT
D: -; size: -; J: TRBJ1-2; V: TRBV3-1/TRBV3-2; CDR3: CASSQSLGAGGYTF; DNA: TGTGCCAGCAGCCAAAGTCTGGGGGCGGGTGGCTACACCTTC
D: -; size: -; J: TRBJ1-1; V: TRBV12-3/TRBV12-4; CDR3: CASSLGGYEAFF; DNA: TGTGCCAGCAGTTTAGGAGGGTACGAAGCTTTCTTT
D: TRBD2; size: -; J: TRBJ2-3; V: TRBV28; CDR3: CASRRSGSGTDTQYF; DNA: TGTGCCAGCAGGCGTAGCGGGAGTGGGACAGATACGCAGTATTTT
D: -; size: -; J: TRBJ1-1; V: TRBV6-5; CDR3: CASSKSEAFF; DNA: TGTGCCAGCTCTAAATCTGAAGCTTTCTTT
D: -; size: -; J: TRBJ1-2; V: TRBV5-6; CDR3: CASSSIQGMGKANYGYTF; DNA: TGTGCCAGCAGCTCGATCCAGGGGATGGGGAAGGCTAACTATGGCTACACCTTC
D: TRBD2; size: few; J: TRBJ2-1; V: TRBV27; CDR3: CASSSGGGGEQFF; DNA: TGTGCCAGCAGTTCGGGGGGGGGCGGTGAGCAGTTCTTC
D: TRBD2; size: -; J: TRBJ2-7; V: TRBV27; CDR3: CASSPYSGSQYEQYF; DNA: TGTGCCAGCAGTCCGTATAGCGGGAGTCAATACGAGCAGTACTTC
D: TRBD2; size: few; J: TRBJ2-1; V: TRBV7-9; CDR3: CASSWDYPRDEQFF; DNA: TGTGCCAGCAGCTGGGACTACCCTAGGGATGAGCAGTTCTTC
D: TRBD2; size: -; J: TRBJ2-3; V: TRBV18; CDR3: CASSPPSGRATDTQYF; DNA: TGTGCCAGCTCACCTCCTAGCGGGAGGGCCACAGATACGCAGTATTTT
D: -; size: once; J: TRBJ2-7; V: TRBV5-1; CDR3: CASSLGSGVYEQYF; DNA: TGCGCCAGCAGCTTGGGATCAGGGGTTTACGAGCAGTACTTC
D: -; size: once; J: TRBJ2-1; V: TRBV7-8; CDR3: CASSLVETNNEQFF; DNA: TGTGCCAGCAGCTTAGTCGAGACAAACAATGAGCAGTTCTTC
D: TRBD1; size: -; J: TRBJ2-2; V: TRBV28; CDR3: CASSSPSAGGPGELFF; DNA: TGTGCCAGCAGTTCCCCTTCTGCAGGGGGCCCCGGGGAGCTGTTTTTT
D: -; size: once; J: TRBJ1-6; V: TRBV13; CDR3: CASSLSQGGNSPLHF; DNA: TGTGCCAGCAGCTTAAGTCAGGGTGGTAATTCACCCCTCCACTTT
D: -; size: -; J: TRBJ2-3; V: TRBV25-1; CDR3: CASSEYVGGTQYF; DNA: TGTGCCAGCAGTGAATACGTCGGGGGTACGCAGTATTTT
D: -; size: -; J: TRBJ2-5; V: TRBV5-1; CDR3: CASSLSESQETQYF; DNA: TGCGCCAGCAGCTTGAGCGAGAGCCAAGAGACCCAGTACTTC
D: -; size: -; J: TRBJ2-7; V: TRBV6-5; CDR3: CASSYGQPFYEQYF; DNA: TGTGCCAGCAGTTACGGACAACCTTTCTACGAGCAGTACTTC
D: TRBD2; size: -; J: TRBJ2-5; V: TRBV7-3; CDR3: CASSLFTSGIGRAATQYF; DNA: TGTGCCAGCAGCTTATTTACTAGCGGGATTGGCCGGGCGGCGACCCAGTACTTC
D: -; size: -; J: TRBJ1-4; V: TRBV14; CDR3: CASSQEPSGPGLLVNEKLFF; DNA: TGTGCCAGCAGCCAAGAACCGTCAGGGCCGGGACTACTGGTGAATGAAAAACTGTTTTTT
D: -; size: -; J: TRBJ2-3; V: TRBV19; CDR3: CASSSIAVTSRDTQYF; DNA: TGTGCCAGTAGTAGTATTGCAGTTACTAGCCGGGATACGCAGTATTTT
D: -; size: -; J: TRBJ1-1; V: TRBV24-1; CDR3: CATRAHPDTEAFF; DNA: TGTGCCACCCGTGCCCATCCAGACACTGAAGCTTTCTTT
D: -; size: -; J: TRBJ2-7; V: TRBV6-2/TRBV6-3; CDR3: CASSLFGLSYEQYF; DNA: TGTGCCAGCAGTCTCTTCGGACTTTCCTACGAGCAGTACTTC
D: TRBD1; size: -; J: TRBJ2-1; V: TRBV19; CDR3: CASSIVGSGTGSYNEQFF; DNA: TGTGCCAGTAGTATAGTTGGCTCGGGGACAGGGTCTTACAATGAGCAGTTCTTC
D: -; size: -; J: TRBJ2-1; V: TRBV10-3; CDR3: CAISGVRERDNEQFF; DNA: TGTGCCATCAGTGGGGTCAGGGAACGGGACAATGAGCAGTTCTTC
D: TRBD1; size: once; J: TRBJ1-2; V: TRBV19; CDR3: CASVDRVHGYTF; DNA: TGTGCCAGTGTTGACAGGGTCCATGGCTACACCTTC
D: -; size: few; J: TRBJ2-3; V: TRBV5-1; CDR3: CASSASGERITDTQYF; DNA: TGCGCCAGCAGCGCTAGTGGGGAGAGGATCACAGATACGCAGTATTTT
D: TRBD1; size: -; J: TRBJ2-7; V: TRBV7-9; CDR3: CASSPTGQERAYEQYF; DNA: TGTGCCAGCAGTCCAACGGGACAGGAGCGCGCATACGAGCAGTACTTC
D: -; size: -; J: TRBJ1-5; V: TRBV14; CDR3: CASSQVDRSYFNQPQHF; DNA: TGTGCCAGCAGCCAAGTCGACAGGAGCTATTTCAATCAGCCCCAGCATTTT
D: -; size: -; J: TRBJ1-3; V: TRBV27; CDR3: CASSFWPISGNTIYF; DNA: TGTGCCAGCAGTTTTTGGCCGATCTCTGGAAACACCATATATTTT
D: TRBD1; size: -; J: TRBJ1-2; V: TRBV20-1; CDR3: CSASSTGVPGGYTF; DNA: TGCAGTGCTAGTTCCACAGGGGTCCCCGGTGGCTACACCTTC
D: TRBD1; size: once; J: TRBJ1-2; V: TRBV28; CDR3: CASSFAGTGNYGYTF; DNA: TGTGCCAGCAGTTTTGCCGGGACAGGCAACTATGGCTACACCTTC
D: -; size: -; J: TRBJ2-6; V: TRBV19; CDR3: CASSIGVTVGANVLTF; DNA: TGTGCCAGTAGTATAGGGGTCACAGTTGGGGCCAACGTCCTGACTTTC
D: TRBD1; size: -; J: TRBJ2-7; V: TRBV5-1; CDR3: CASSPDRATYEQYF; DNA: TGCGCCAGCAGCCCGGACAGGGCAACCTACGAGCAGTACTTC
D: TRBD2; size: -; J: TRBJ2-3; V: TRBV13; CDR3: CASSSPGLAGERGTDTQYF; DNA: TGTGCCAGCAGCTCACCGGGACTAGCGGGAGAGAGGGGCACAGATACGCAGTATTTT
D: -; size: -; J: TRBJ1-5; V: TRBV28; CDR3: CASSLGLNSGLGNQPQHF; DNA: TGTGCCAGCAGTTTAGGGCTAAATTCCGGCTTAGGCAATCAGCCCCAGCATTTT
D: TRBD1; size: -; J: TRBJ1-4; V: TRBV5-5; CDR3: CASSLTGVLNEKLFF; DNA: TGTGCCAGCAGCCTAACAGGGGTCCTAAATGAAAAACTGTTTTTT
D: -; size: -; J: TRBJ1-5; V: TRBV27; CDR3: CASSLSSSQGRGQPQHF; DNA: TGTGCCAGCAGTTTATCGTCTTCCCAGGGTAGGGGTCAGCCCCAGCATTTT
D: TRBD1; size: -; J: TRBJ1-1; V: TRBV6-5; CDR3: CASSYRTGALYTEAFF; DNA: TGTGCCAGCAGTTATCGGACAGGGGCCCTATACACTGAAGCTTTCTTT
D: TRBD2; size: -; J: TRBJ2-3; V: TRBV10-2; CDR3: CASSEPREAGADTQYF; DNA: TGCGCCAGCAGTGAACCGCGGGAGGCCGGGGCAGATACGCAGTATTTT